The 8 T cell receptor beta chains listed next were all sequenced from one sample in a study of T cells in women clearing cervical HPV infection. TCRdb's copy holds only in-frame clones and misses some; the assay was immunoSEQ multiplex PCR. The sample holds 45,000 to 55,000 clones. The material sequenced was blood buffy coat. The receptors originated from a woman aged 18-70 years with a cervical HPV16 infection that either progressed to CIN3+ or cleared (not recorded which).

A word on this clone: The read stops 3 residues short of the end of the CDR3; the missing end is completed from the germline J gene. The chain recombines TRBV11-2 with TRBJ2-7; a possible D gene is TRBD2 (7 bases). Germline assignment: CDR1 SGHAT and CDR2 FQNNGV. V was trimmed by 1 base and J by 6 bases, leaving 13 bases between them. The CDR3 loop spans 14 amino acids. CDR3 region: CASSLGGGPLEQYF. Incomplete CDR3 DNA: TGTGCCAGCAGCTTAGGGGGGGGGCCCCTCGAG.

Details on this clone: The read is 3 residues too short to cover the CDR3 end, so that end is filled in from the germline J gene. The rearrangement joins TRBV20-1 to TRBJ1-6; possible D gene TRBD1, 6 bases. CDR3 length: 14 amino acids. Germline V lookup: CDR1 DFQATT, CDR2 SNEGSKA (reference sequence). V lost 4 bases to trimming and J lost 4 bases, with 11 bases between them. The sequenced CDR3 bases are TGCAGTGCTAAGCACGGACAGTATAATTCACCC. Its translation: CSAKHGQYNSP. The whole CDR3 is CSAKHGQYNSPLHF.

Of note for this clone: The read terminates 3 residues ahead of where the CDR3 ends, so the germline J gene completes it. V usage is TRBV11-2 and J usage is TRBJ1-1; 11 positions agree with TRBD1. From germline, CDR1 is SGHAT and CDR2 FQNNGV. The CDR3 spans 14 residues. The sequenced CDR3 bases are TGTGCCAGCAGCCTGGCGCGGACAGGGGGCACA. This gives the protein CASSLARTGGT. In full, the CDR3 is CASSLARTGGTAFF. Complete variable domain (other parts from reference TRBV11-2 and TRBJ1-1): EAGVAQSPRYKIIEKRQSVAFWCNPISGHATLYWYQQILGQGPKLLIQFQNNGVVDDSQLPKDRFSAERLKGVDSTLKIQPAKLEDSAVYLCASSLARTGGTAFFGQGTRLTVV.

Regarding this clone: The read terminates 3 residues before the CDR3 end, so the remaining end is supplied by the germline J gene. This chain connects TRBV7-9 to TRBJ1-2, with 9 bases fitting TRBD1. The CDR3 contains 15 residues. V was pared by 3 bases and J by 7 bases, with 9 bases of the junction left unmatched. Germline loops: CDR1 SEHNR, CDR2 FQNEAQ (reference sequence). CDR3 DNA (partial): TGTGCCAGCAGCTTGGACCGGGACAGGGTGGGTGGC. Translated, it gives CASSLDRDRVGG. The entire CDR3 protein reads CASSLDRDRVGGYTF.

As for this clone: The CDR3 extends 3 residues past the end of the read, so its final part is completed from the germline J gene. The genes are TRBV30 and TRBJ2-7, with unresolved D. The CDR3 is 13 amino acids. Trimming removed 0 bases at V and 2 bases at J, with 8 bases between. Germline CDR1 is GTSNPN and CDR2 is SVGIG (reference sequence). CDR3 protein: CAWSVLAAYEQYF. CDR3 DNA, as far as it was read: TGTGCCTGGAGTGTATTGGCTGCCTACGAG. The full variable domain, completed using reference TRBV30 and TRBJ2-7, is SQTIHQWPATLVQPVGSPLSLECTVEGTSNPNLYWYRQAAGRGLQLLFYSVGIGQISSEVPQNLSASRPQDRQFILSSKKLLLSDSGFYLCAWSVLAAYEQYFGPGTRLTVT.

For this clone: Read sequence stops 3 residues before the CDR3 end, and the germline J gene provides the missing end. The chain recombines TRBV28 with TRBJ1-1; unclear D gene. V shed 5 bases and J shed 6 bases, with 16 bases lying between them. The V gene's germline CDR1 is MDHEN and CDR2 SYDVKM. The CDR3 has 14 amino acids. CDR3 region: CASSQRTLSPEAFF. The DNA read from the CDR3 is TGTGCCAGCAGTCAGCGGACTCTTTCCCCTGAA.

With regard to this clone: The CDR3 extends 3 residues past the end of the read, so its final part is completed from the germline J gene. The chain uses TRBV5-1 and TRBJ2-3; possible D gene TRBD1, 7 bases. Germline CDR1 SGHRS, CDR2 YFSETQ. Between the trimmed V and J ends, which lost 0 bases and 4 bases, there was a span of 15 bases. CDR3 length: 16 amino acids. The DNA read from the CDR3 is TGCGCCAGCAGCTTGGCCTCAGGGGGAGGATCAGATACG. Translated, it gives CASSLASGGGSDT. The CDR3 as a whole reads CASSLASGGGSDTQYF.

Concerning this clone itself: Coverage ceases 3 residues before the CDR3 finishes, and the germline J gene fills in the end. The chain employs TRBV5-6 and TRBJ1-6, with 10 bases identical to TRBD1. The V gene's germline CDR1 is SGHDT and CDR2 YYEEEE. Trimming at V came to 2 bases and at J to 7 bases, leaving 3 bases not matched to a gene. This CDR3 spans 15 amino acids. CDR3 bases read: TGTGCCAGCAGCTTACGGACAGGGGGGAATTCACCC. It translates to CASSLRTGGNSP. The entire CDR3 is CASSLRTGGNSPLHF.